A selection of T cell receptor beta chains follows, all from one sample in a study of CD8+ T cells in alopecia areata. The table came from immunoSEQ multiplex PCR; TCRdb's copy has only in-frame clones and leaves some out. The sample has 140,000 or so clones, approximately 50% seen once. The sequencing used CD4+ T cells sorted from blood, collected at week 0. The receptors stem from a human donor with alopecia areata. CDR3s include the opening cysteine and the closing phenylalanine or tryptophan. The D gene is left open where the match is weak. Clone sizes are given selectively: once, few, many, or a class where the clone is expanded.

J	size	V	D	DNA	CDR3
TRBJ1-2	-	TRBV27	-	TGTGCCAGCAGTTTATCCGTTCAGGGATTCTATGGCTACACCTTC	CASSLSVQGFYGYTF
TRBJ1-1	-	TRBV27	-	TGTGCCAGCAGTCCAACAGGGTACACTGAAGCTTTCTTT	CASSPTGYTEAFF
TRBJ1-2	-	TRBV7-8	-	TGTGCCAGCAGCGCCACCCCCGGGGGCCACTATGGCTACACCTTC	CASSATPGGHYGYTF
TRBJ2-7	-	TRBV27	-	TGTGCCAGCAGAATGCTGACGGGAGTAAGGAGCTACGAGCAGTACTTC	CASRMLTGVRSYEQYF
TRBJ1-1	few	TRBV27	-	TGTGCCAGCAAACCGGGACAAGAGAACACTGAAGCTTTCTTT	CASKPGQENTEAFF
TRBJ1-5	-	TRBV28	-	TGTGCCAGCAGTTTGGCAGAGACCTTCAATCAGCCCCAGCATTTT	CASSLAETFNQPQHF
TRBJ2-2	few	TRBV29-1	TRBD2	TGCAGCGTTTTAGCGGGAGGGCCCACCGGGGAGCTGTTTTTT	CSVLAGGPTGELFF
TRBJ1-5	-	TRBV19	-	TGTGCCAGTAGTAGGGCAGGGGTGACTCAGCCCCAGCATTTT	CASSRAGVTQPQHF
TRBJ2-6	few	TRBV14	-	TGTGCCAGCAGCCAGGGGGCTGGGGCCAACGTCCTGACTTTC	CASSQGAGANVLTF
TRBJ2-7	few	TRBV2	-	TGTGCCAGCAGCGGGCCGGGACATGCTTTCTACGAGCAGTACTTC	CASSGPGHAFYEQYF
TRBJ1-1	few	TRBV28	-	TGTGCCAGCAGCCCGGGGAGCACCGGGGCTTTCTTT	CASSPGSTGAFF
TRBJ1-2	-	TRBV4-3	-	TGCGCCAGCAGCCAAGCGGACGGATCCGCCCTTGGGGGCTACACCTTC	CASSQADGSALGGYTF
TRBJ2-6	-	TRBV7-9	-	TGTGCCAGCAGCCCGCCAGGTAGCTCTGGGGCCAACGTCCTGACTTTC	CASSPPGSSGANVLTF
TRBJ2-1	-	TRBV30	TRBD2	TGTGCCTGGAGTGTCCTAGCGGGGAGGCAGTTCTTC	CAWSVLAGRQFF
TRBJ1-3	many	TRBV28	-	TGTGCCAGCAGTTTACCAGGCTCCTTGGGGAACACCATATATTTT	CASSLPGSLGNTIYF
TRBJ2-6	-	TRBV7-2	TRBD1	TGTGCCAGCAGCTTCCCACAGGGGGGCTCAGGGGCCAACGTCCTGACTTTC	CASSFPQGGSGANVLTF
TRBJ2-5	-	TRBV4-2	-	TGTGCCAGCAGTACGACTCTCGACACGTCACAAGAGACCCAGTACTTC	CASSTTLDTSQETQYF
TRBJ1-2	few	TRBV9	TRBD1	TGTGCCAGCAGCGGAGCCTTAACAGGGGGCTCTCACACCTTC	CASSGALTGGSHTF
TRBJ1-4	-	TRBV30	-	TGTGCCTGGAGTGGAAGCTTAACTAATGAAAAACTGTTTTTT	CAWSGSLTNEKLFF
TRBJ1-5	many	TRBV19	TRBD1	TGTGCCAGTTCCGACGGGGCAGGGGGCCGGCAGCCCCAGCATTTT	CASSDGAGGRQPQHF
TRBJ1-1	-	TRBV5-6	-	TGTGCCAGCAGCCTGTGGGGGAGGGAAGCTTTCTTT	CASSLWGREAFF
TRBJ1-5	-	TRBV27	-	TGTGCCAGCAGTTTCACCGTGAATCAGCCCCAGCATTTT	CASSFTVNQPQHF
TRBJ1-5	-	TRBV10-3	-	TGTGCCATCAGTCCCACAGTAAATCAGCCCCAGCATTTT	CAISPTVNQPQHF
TRBJ1-5	-	TRBV5-6	-	TGTGCCAGCAGCTTTACCGGCGGCAATCAGCCCCAGCATTTT	CASSFTGGNQPQHF